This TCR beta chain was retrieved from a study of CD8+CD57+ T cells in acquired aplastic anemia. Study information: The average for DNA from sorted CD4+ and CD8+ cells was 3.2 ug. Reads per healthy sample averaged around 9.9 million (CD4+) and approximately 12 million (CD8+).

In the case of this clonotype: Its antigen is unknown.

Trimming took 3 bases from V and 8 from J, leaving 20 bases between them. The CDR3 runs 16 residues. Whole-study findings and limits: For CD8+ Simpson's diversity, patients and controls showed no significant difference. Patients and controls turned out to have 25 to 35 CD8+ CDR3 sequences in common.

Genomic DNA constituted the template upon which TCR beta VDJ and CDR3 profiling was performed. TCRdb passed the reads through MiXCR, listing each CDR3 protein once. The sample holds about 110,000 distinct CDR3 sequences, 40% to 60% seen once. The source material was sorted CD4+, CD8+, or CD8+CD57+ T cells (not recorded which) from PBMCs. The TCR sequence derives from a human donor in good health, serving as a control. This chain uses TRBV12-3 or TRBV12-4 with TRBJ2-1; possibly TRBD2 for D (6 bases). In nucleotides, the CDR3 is TGTGCCAGCAGTTTTGTGGGCCTAGCGAGAAAGGATGAGCAGTTCTTC. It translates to CASSFVGLARKDEQFF.